This is a list of T cell receptor beta chains from one sample in a study of T cells in localized non-small cell lung cancer. This table comes from immunoSEQ multiplex PCR, and its TCRdb copy is limited to in-frame clones, with some not included. Here the sample spans 27,000 or so clones, around four fifths being singletons. Sample: peripheral blood, taken before any cancer treatment. Source of these receptors: a woman aged 40-70 years with stage I lung adenocarcinoma. Both conserved end residues are part of each CDR3. A D gene is named only where the DNA matches it firmly. Clone size is not always given. Where it is, it says once, few, many or a class for expanded clones.

TRBV7-9	TRBD1	once	TRBJ1-2	TGTGCCAGCAGCTACACCGGGACAGCTAACTATGGCTACACCTTC	CASSYTGTANYGYTF
TRBV6-5	TRBD1	.	TRBJ1-6	TGTGCCAGCAGTGTTACCGGGACAGTTAATTCACCCCTCCACTTT	CASSVTGTVNSPLHF
TRBV5-4	.	.	TRBJ2-3	TGTGCCAGCAGACAATGGGACCAAGGCGCAGATACGCAGTATTTT	CASRQWDQGADTQYF
TRBV20-1	.	.	TRBJ2-7	TGCAGTGCCTTATCAACCTACGAGCAGTACTTC	CSALSTYEQYF
TRBV7-8	TRBD1	.	TRBJ1-2	TGTGCCAGCAGCTCCTGGGACAGAGGAGGCTACACCTTC	CASSSWDRGGYTF
TRBV6-5	.	.	TRBJ1-6	TGTGCCAGCAGTTACCTCCAGCGAGATTCACCCCTCCACTTT	CASSYLQRDSPLHF
TRBV4-1	.	.	TRBJ1-1	TGCGCCAGCAGCCATAAGGTCAGGGAGGGTTTATTTGTCACTGAAGCTTTCTTT	CASSHKVREGLFVTEAFF
TRBV11-2	.	.	TRBJ1-6	TGTGCCAGCAGCTTAGAGGGTGATTCACCCCTCCACTTT	CASSLEGDSPLHF
TRBV11-2	.	few	TRBJ2-7	TGTGCCAGCAGCTTGGGTACGGCCGAGCAGTACTTC	CASSLGTAEQYF
TRBV30	.	.	TRBJ2-6	TGTGCCGGAGGGGGCCAACTCTCTGGGGCCAACGTCCTGACTTTC	CAGGGQLSGANVLTF
TRBV6-5	.	.	TRBJ1-1	TGTGCCAGCAGTAAGCCATCGGGGAACACTGAAGCTTTCTTT	CASSKPSGNTEAFF
TRBV5-4	.	.	TRBJ2-1	TGTGCCAGCAGCCCTTTGGTGGGGGACCAGGATGAGCAGTTCTTC	CASSPLVGDQDEQFF
TRBV28	.	.	TRBJ1-2	TGTGCCAGCAGTTTAGGGGCGGGGAACTATGGCTACACCTTC	CASSLGAGNYGYTF
TRBV7-9	.	.	TRBJ2-1	TGTGCCAGCAGCTCACTACCGAGCTCCTACAATGAGCAGTTCTTC	CASSSLPSSYNEQFF
TRBV27	.	.	TRBJ2-2	TGTGCCAGCAGTTTGAGGGTTGACGGGGAGCTGTTTTTT	CASSLRVDGELFF
TRBV9	.	.	TRBJ1-4	TGTGCCAGCAGCGGCAGGGGCGGGGCGACTAATGAAAAACTGTTTTTT	CASSGRGGATNEKLFF
TRBV2	.	few	TRBJ2-3	TGTGCCAGCTACCTCCCGGGACTGCCCTCCTATTTT	CASYLPGLPSYF
TRBV21-1	.	.	TRBJ2-6	TGTGCCAGCAGCAAAATTAGCTCTGGGGCCAACGTCCTGACTTTC	CASSKISSGANVLTF
TRBV4-3	TRBD1	.	TRBJ2-1	TGCGCCAGCAGCCCCTACGACAGGGTTAGCATCAATGAGCAGTTCTTC	CASSPYDRVSINEQFF
TRBV7-9	.	once	TRBJ1-1	TGTGCCAGCCGCGGGAGGCTTAAAGGGACTGAAGCTTTCTTT	CASRGRLKGTEAFF
TRBV7-2	.	once	TRBJ2-7	TGTGCCAGCCGGCAGCAGGGTTCCGGCGAGCAGTACTTC	CASRQQGSGEQYF
TRBV12-5	.	.	TRBJ1-1	TGTGCTAGTGGCCTGGGACTGAACACTGAAGCTTTCTTT	CASGLGLNTEAFF
TRBV5-5	TRBD1	.	TRBJ1-1	TGTGCCAGCACCCCTACACCTCGGACAGGGGTGTCTGAAGCTTTCTTT	CASTPTPRTGVSEAFF
TRBV7-9	.	once	TRBJ1-1	TGTGCCAGCAGCCGGACGGCCCTGAACACTGAAGCTTTCTTT	CASSRTALNTEAFF
TRBV5-6	TRBD2	.	TRBJ2-1	TGTGCCAGCAGCTTGGCTAGCGGGGGGGCCTACAATGAGCAGTTCTTC	CASSLASGGAYNEQFF
TRBV5-4	TRBD2	.	TRBJ2-3	TGTGCCAGCAGCTCGACTAGCGGGGGAACAGATACGCAGTATTTT	CASSSTSGGTDTQYF
TRBV30	TRBD1	.	TRBJ1-1	TGTGCCTGGAACCCGACAGGGATAGTGGAAGCTTTCTTT	CAWNPTGIVEAFF
TRBV20-1	.	few	TRBJ1-6	TGCAGTGCGGACAGTCTGCCACCCCTCCACTTT	CSADSLPPLHF
TRBV7-2	.	.	TRBJ1-1	TGTGCCAGCAGTCCAAATACAGACAGCCCCATGAACACTGAAGCTTTCTTT	CASSPNTDSPMNTEAFF
TRBV10-3	.	.	TRBJ2-7	TGTGCCATCAGGGGTGTTGGGCCTACCTACGAGCAGTACTTC	CAIRGVGPTYEQYF
TRBV11-3	TRBD1	.	TRBJ1-2	TGTGCCAGCAGCTCCCAGGGACAGGCCATCAATAGCTACACCTTC	CASSSQGQAINSYTF